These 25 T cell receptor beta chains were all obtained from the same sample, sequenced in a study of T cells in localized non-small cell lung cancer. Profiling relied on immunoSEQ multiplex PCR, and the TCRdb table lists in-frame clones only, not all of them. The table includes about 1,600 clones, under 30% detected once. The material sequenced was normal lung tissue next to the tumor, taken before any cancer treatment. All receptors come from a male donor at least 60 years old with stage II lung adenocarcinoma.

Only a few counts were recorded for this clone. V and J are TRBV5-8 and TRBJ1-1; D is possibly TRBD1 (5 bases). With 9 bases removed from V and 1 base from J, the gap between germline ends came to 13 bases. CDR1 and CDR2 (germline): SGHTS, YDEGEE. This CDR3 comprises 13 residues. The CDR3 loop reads CAIRNQGNTEAFF. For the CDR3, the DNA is TGTGCCATCCGAAATCAGGGGAACACTGAAGCTTTCTTT.

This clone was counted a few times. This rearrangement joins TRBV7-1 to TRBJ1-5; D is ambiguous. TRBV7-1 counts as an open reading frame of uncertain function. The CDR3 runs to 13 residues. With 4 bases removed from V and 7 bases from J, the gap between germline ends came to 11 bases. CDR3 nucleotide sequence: TGTGCCAGCAGCTTAGAGGAGGCCCAGCCCCAGCATTTT. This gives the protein CASSLEEAQPQHF.

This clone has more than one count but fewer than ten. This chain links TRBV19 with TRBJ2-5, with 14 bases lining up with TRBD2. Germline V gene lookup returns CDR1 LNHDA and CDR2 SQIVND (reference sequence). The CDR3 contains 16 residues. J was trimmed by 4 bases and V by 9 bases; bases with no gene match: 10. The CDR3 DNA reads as TGTGCCAGCAGAAAGGGACTAGCGGGGGTGGGAGAGACCCAGTACTTC. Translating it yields CASRKGLAGVGETQYF.

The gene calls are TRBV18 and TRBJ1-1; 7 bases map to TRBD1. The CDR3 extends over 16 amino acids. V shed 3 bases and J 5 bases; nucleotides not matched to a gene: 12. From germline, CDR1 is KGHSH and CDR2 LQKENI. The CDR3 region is CASSPITDRVYTEAFF. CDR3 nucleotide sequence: TGTGCCAGCTCACCGATAACCGACAGGGTATATACTGAAGCTTTCTTT.

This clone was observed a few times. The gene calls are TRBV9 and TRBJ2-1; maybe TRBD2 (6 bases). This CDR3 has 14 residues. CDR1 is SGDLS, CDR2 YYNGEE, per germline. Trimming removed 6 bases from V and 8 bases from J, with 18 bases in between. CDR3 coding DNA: TGTGCCAGCAAAAGCGGGCAATTTTCGGATGAGCAGTTCTTC. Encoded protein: CASKSGQFSDEQFF.

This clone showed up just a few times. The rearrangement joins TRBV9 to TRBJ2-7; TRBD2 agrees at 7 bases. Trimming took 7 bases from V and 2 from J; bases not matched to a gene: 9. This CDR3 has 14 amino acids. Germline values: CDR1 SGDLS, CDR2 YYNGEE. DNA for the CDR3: TGTGCCAGCCGTCAGGGCCGGGGGGCCTACGAGCAGTACTTC. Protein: CASRQGRGAYEQYF.

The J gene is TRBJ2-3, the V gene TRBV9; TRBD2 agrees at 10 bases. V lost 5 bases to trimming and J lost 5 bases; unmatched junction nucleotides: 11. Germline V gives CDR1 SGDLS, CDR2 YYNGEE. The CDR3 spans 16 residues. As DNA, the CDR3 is TGTGCCAGCAGTGTGGCTAGCGGGGGTGGATTAGATACGCAGTATTTT. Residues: CASSVASGGGLDTQYF. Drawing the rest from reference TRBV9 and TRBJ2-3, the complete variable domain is DSGVTQTPKHLITATGQRVTLRCSPRSGDLSVYWYQQSLDQGLQFLIQYYNGEERAKGNILERFSAQQFPDLHSELNLSSLELGDSALYFCASSVASGGGLDTQYFGPGTRLTVL.

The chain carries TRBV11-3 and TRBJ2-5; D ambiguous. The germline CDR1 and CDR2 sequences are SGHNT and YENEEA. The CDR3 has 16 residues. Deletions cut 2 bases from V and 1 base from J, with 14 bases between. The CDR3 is CASSLNGIERQETQYF. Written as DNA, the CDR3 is TGTGCCAGCAGCTTAAATGGGATCGAACGCCAAGAGACCCAGTACTTC.

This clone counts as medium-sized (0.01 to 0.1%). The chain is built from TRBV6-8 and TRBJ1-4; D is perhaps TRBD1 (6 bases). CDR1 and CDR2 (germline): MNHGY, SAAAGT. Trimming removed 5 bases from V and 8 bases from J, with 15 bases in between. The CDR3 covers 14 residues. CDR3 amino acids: CASSPQGRVEKLFF. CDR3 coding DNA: TGTGCCAGCAGTCCCCAGGGGAGGGTGGAAAAACTGTTTTTT.

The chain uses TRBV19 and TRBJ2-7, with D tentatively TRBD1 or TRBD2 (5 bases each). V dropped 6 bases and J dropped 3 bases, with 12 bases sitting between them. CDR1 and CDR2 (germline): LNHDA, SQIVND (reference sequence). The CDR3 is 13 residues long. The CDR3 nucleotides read TGTGCCAGTAGCCTGGGACCGTTCTACGAGCAGTACTTC. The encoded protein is CASSLGPFYEQYF.

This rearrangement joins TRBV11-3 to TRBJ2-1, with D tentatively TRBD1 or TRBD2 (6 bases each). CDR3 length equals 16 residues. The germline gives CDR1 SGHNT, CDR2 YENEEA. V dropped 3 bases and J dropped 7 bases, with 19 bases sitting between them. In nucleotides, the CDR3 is TGTGCCAGCAGCTTGGAGGGGACATCGTATGATAATGAGCAGTTCTTC. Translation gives CASSLEGTSYDNEQFF.

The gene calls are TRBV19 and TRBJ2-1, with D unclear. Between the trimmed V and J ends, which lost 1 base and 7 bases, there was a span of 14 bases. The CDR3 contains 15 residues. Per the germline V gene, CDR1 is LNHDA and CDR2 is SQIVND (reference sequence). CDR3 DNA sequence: TGTGCCAGTAGTATAGTGGGTCCCCCCGGGAATGAGCAGTTCTTC. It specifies CASSIVGPPGNEQFF.

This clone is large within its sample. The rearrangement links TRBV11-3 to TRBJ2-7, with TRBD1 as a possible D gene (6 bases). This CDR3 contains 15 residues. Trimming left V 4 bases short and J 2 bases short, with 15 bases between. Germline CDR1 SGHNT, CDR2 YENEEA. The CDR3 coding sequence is TGTGCCAGCAGCTGGGGACGGGGACAACCCTACGAGCAGTACTTC. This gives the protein CASSWGRGQPYEQYF.

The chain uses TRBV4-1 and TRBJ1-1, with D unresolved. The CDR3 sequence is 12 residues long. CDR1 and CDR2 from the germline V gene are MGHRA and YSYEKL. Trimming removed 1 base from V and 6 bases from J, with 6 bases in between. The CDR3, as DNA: TGCGCCAGCAGCCAAGGTTTCTCTGAAGCTTTCTTT. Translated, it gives CASSQGFSEAFF.

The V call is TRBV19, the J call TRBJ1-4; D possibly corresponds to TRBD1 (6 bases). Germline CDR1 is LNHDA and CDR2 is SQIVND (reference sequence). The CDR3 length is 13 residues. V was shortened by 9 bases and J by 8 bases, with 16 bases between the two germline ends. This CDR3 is CASRGGFWEKLFF. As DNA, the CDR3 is TGTGCCAGCCGAGGGGGGTTTTGGGAAAAACTGTTTTTT.

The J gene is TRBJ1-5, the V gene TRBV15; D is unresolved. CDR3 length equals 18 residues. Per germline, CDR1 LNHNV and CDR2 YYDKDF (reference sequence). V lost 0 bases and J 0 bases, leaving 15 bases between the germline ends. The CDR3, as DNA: TGTGCCACCAGCAGAGATGGGAGAGAGGATTATAGCAATCAGCCCCAGCATTTT. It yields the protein CATSRDGREDYSNQPQHF.

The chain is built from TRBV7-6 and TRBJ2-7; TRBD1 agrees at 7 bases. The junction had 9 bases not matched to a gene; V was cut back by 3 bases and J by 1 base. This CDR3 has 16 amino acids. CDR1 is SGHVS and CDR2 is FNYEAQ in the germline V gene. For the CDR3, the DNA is TGTGCCAGCAGCTTGAGAGGGGGCTACGGGTCCTACGAGCAGTACTTC. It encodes CASSLRGGYGSYEQYF.

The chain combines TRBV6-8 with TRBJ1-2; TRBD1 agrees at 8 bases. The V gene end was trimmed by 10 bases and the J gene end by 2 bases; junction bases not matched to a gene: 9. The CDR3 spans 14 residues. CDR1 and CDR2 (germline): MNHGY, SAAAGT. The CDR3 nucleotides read TGTGCCATCAGGAAGGGACAGGACAACTATGGCTACACCTTC. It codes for CAIRKGQDNYGYTF.

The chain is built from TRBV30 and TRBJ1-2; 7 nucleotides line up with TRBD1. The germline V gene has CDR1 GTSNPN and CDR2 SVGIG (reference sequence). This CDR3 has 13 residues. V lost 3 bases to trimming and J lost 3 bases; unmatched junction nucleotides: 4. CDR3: CAWRQGVHYGYTF. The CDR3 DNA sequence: TGTGCCTGGAGGCAGGGGGTTCACTATGGCTACACCTTC.

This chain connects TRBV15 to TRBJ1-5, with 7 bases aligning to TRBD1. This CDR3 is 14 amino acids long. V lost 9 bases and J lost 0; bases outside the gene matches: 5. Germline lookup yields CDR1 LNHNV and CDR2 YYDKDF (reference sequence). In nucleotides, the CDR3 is TGTGCCACAACCAGACAGGGTAGCAATCAGCCCCAGCATTTT. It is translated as CATTRQGSNQPQHF.

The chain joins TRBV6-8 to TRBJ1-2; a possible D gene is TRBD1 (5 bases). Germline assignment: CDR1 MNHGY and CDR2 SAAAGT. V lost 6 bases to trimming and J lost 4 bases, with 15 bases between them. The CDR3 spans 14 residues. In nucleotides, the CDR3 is TGTGCCAGCAGGGACGGGGGGTCTGGCTATGGCTACACCTTC. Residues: CASRDGGSGYGYTF.

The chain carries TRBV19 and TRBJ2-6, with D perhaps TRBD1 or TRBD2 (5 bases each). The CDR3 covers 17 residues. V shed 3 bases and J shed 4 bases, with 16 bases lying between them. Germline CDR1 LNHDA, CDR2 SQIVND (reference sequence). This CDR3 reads CASSIGVARVGANVLTF. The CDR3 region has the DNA TGTGCCAGTAGTATCGGGGTCGCCAGGGTCGGGGCCAACGTCCTGACTTTC.

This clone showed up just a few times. The CDR3 region is CASSTKGQGGYTF. DNA for the CDR3: TGTGCCAGCAGTACTAAGGGACAGGGTGGCTACACCTTC. This chain connects TRBV6-8 to TRBJ1-2; 9 nucleotides line up with TRBD1. The CDR3 is 13 amino acids. The V gene end was trimmed by 5 bases and the J gene end by 7 bases; junction bases not matched to a gene: 5. Looked up from germline, CDR1 is MNHGY and CDR2 is SAAAGT.

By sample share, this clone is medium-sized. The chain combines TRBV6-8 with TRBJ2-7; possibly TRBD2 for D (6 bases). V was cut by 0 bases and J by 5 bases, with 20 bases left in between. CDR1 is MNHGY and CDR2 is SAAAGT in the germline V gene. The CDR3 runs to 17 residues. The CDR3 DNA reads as TGTGCCAGCAGTTACTCGAACCGACTGACGGGAGTGGACGAGCAGTACTTC. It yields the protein CASSYSNRLTGVDEQYF.

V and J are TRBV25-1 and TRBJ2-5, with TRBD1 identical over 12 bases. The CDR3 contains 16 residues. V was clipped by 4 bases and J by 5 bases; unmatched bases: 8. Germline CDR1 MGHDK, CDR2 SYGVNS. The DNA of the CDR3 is TGTGCCAGCAGTGCCCCGGGACAGGGGGCATGGGAGACCCAGTACTTC. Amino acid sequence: CASSAPGQGAWETQYF.